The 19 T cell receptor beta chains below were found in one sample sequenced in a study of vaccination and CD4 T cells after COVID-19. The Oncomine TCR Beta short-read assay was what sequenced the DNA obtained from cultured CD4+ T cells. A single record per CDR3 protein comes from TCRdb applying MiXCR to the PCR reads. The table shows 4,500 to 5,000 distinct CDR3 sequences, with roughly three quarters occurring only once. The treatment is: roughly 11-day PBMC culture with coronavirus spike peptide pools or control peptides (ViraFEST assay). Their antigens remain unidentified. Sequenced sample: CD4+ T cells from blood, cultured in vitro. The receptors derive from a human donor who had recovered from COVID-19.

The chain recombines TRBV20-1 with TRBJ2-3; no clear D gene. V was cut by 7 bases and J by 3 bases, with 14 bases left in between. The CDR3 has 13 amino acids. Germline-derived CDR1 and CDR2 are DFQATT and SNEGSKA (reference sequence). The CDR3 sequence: CSVDPRMTDTQYF. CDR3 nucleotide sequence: TGCAGTGTAGACCCCCGGATGACAGATACGCAGTATTTT.

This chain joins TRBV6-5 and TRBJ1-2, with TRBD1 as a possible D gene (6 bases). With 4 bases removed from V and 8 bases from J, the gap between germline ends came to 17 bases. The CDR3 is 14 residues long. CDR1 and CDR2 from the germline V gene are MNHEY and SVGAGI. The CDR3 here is CASSFVGGAEGYTF. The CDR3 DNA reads TGTGCCAGCAGTTTCGTCGGGGGGGCGGAGGGCTACACCTTC.

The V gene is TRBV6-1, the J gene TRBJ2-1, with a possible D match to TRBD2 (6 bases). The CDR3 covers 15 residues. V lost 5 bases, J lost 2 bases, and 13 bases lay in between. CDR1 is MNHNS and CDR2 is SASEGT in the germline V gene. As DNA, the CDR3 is TGTGCCAGCAGTCCCACTAGCCTGACCTACAATGAGCAGTTCTTC. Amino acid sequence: CASSPTSLTYNEQFF.

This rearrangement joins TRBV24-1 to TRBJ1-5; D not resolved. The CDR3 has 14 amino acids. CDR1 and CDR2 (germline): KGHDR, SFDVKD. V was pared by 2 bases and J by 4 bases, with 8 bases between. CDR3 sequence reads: CATSDWGSNQPQHF. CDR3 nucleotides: TGTGCCACCAGTGATTGGGGTTCTAATCAGCCCCAGCATTTT.

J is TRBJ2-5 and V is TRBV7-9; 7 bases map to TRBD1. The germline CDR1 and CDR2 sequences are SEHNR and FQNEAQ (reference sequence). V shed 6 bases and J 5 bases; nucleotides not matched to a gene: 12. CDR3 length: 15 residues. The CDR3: CASSPLRGGRETQYF. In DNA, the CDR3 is TGTGCCAGCAGTCCCCTCCGAGGGGGCCGGGAGACCCAGTACTTC. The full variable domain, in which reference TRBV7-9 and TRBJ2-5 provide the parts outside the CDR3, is DTGVSQNPRHKITKRGQNVTFRCDPISEHNRLYWYRQTLGQGPEFLTYFQNEAQLEKSRLLSDRFSAERPKGSFSTLEIQRTEQGDSAMYLCASSPLRGGRETQYFGPGTRLLVL.

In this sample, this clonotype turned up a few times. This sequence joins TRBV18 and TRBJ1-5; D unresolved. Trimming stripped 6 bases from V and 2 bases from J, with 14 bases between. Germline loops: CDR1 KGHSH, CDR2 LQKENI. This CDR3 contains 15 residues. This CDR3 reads CASSQRGQGNQPQHF. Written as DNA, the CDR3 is TGTGCCAGCTCCCAGCGGGGTCAGGGCAATCAGCCCCAGCATTTT.

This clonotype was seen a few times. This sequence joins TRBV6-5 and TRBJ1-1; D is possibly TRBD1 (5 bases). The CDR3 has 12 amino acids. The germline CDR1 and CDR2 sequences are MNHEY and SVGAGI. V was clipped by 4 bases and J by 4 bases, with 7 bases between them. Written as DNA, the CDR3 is TGTGCCAGCAGTTCGAGGGGCACTGAAGCTTTCTTT. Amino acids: CASSSRGTEAFF.

This CDR3 is CASSSYRDRGESPLHF. The DNA for the CDR3 is TGTGCCAGCAGTTCGTACAGGGACAGGGGGGAATCACCCCTCCACTTT. This rearrangement joins TRBV27 to TRBJ1-6, with TRBD1 identical over 11 bases. V dropped 4 bases and J dropped 10; count of bases not matched to a gene: 9. Germline values: CDR1 MNHEY, CDR2 SMNVEV (reference sequence). This CDR3 spans 16 amino acids.

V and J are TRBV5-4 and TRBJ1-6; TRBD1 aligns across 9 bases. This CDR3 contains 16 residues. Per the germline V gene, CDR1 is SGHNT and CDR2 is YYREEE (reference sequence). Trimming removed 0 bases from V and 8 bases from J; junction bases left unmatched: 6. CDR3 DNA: TGTGCCAGCAGCTTGGAGCCGGGACAGGGTTATTCACCCCTCCACTTT. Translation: CASSLEPGQGYSPLHF. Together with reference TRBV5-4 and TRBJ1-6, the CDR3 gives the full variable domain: ETGVTQSPTHLIKTRGQQVTLRCSSQSGHNTVSWYQQALGQGPQFIFQYYREEENGRGNFPPRFSGLQFPNYSSELNVNALELDDSALYLCASSLEPGQGYSPLHFGNGTRLTVT.

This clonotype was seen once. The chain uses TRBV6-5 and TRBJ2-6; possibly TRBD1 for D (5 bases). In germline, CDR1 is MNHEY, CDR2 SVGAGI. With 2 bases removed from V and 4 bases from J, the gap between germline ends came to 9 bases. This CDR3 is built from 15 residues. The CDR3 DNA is TGTGCCAGCAGTTACGCAGGGTCGGGGGCCAACGTCCTGACTTTC. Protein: CASSYAGSGANVLTF.

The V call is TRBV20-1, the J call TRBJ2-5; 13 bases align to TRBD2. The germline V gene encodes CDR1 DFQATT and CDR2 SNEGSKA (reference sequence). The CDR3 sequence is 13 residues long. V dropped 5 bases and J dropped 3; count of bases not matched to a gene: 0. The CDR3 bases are TGCAGTGCTGGGACTAGCGGGAAAGAGACCCAGTACTTC. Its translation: CSAGTSGKETQYF.

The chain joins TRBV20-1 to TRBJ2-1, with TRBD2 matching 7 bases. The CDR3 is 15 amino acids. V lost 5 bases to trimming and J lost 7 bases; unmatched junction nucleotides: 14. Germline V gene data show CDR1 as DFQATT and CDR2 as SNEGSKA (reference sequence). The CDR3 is CSAPLATTRSNEQFF. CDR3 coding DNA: TGCAGTGCTCCACTAGCGACAACACGTAGTAATGAGCAGTTCTTC.

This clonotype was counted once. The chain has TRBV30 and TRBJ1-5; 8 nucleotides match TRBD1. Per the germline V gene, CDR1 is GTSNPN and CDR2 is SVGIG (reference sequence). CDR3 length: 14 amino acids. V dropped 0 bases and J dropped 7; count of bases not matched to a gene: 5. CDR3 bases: TGTGCCTGGAGTGTGCCAGGGGGCGGCCAGCCCCAGCATTTT. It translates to CAWSVPGGGQPQHF.

The CDR3 coding sequence is TGTGCCAGCAGCTTAGCGGGGGACTTCGATACGCAGTATTTT. It yields the protein CASSLAGDFDTQYF. The chain has TRBV7-9 and TRBJ2-3; TRBD2 is a possible D gene (6 bases). The CDR3 extends over 14 amino acids. V shed 0 bases and J shed 6 bases, with 10 bases lying between them. Germline CDR1 is SEHNR and CDR2 is FQNEAQ (reference sequence).

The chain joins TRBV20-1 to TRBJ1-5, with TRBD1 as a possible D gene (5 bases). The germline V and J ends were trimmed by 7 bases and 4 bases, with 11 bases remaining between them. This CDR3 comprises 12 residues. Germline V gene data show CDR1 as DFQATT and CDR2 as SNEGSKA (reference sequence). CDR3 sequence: CSVGRSNQPQHF. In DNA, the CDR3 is TGCAGTGTGGGACGGTCGAATCAGCCCCAGCATTTT.

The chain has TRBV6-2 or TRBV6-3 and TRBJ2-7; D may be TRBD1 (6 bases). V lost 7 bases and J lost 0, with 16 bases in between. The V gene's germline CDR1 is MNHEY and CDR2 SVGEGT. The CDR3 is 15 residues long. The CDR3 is CASTLGHTSSYEQYF. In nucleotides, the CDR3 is TGTGCCAGCACCTTGGGACACACCAGCTCCTACGAGCAGTACTTC.

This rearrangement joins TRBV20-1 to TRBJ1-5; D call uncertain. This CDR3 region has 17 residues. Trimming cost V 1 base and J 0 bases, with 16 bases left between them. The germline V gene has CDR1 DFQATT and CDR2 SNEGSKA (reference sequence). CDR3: CSARGGPYGYSNQPQHF. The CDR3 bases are TGCAGTGCTAGAGGGGGTCCGTATGGCTATAGCAATCAGCCCCAGCATTTT.

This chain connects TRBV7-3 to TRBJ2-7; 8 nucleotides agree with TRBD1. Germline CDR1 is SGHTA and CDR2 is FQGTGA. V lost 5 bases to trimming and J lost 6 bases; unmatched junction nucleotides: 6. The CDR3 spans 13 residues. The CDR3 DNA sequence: TGTGCCAGCAGCCTGGGACAGGATCTCGAGCAGTACTTC. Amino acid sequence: CASSLGQDLEQYF.

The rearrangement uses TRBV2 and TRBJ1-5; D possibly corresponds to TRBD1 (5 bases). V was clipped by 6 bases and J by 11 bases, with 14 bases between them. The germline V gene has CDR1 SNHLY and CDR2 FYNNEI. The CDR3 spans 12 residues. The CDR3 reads CASSGGRGAQHF. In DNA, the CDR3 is TGTGCCAGCAGCGGGGGACGCGGGGCCCAGCATTTT.